Below, 5 T cell receptor beta chains from the same sample are listed, as sequenced in a study of T-cell reconstitution after alpha-beta-depleted transplantation in children. Construction of the TCRbeta library involved unique molecular identifiers. TCRdb re-called the PCR reads with MiXCR, one entry per CDR3 protein. In the table there are 250,000 to 400,000 distinct CDR3 sequences, around 20% of which are singletons. The specimen was PBMCs, mostly from graft donor cells, collected 180 days after TCRalphabeta/CD19-depleted stem cell transplant. The source is a male patient younger than 18 who had a stem cell transplant for acute lymphoblastic leukemia, so the T cells may come from the graft donor.

The chain is built from TRBV20-1 and TRBJ2-1, with 11 bases identical to TRBD2. J lost 7 bases, V lost 4 bases, and 6 bases had no gene match. The CDR3 has 14 residues. Germline loops: CDR1 DFQATT, CDR2 SNEGSKA (reference sequence). DNA of the CDR3: TGCAGTGCTAATCCGGGACTAGCGGTTAATGAGCAGTTCTTC. It is translated as CSANPGLAVNEQFF.

This chain uses TRBV2 with TRBJ2-3; 11 nucleotides line up with TRBD2. Per germline, CDR1 SNHLY and CDR2 FYNNEI. After removal of 8 bases from V and 3 bases from J, the junction contained 7 bases not matched to a gene. This CDR3 has 15 amino acids. CDR3 DNA: TGTGCCAGCCTCCCACTAGCGGGAGTAACAGATACGCAGTATTTT. Translated: CASLPLAGVTDTQYF. Complete variable domain (other parts from reference TRBV2 and TRBJ2-3): EPEVTQTPSHQVTQMGQEVILRCVPISNHLYFYWYRQILGQKVEFLVSFYNNEISEKSEIFDDQFSVERPDGSNFTLKIRSTKLEDSAMYFCASLPLAGVTDTQYFGPGTRLTVL.

The V gene is TRBV5-1, the J gene TRBJ2-3; D may be TRBD2 (5 bases). The CDR3 length is 16 residues. Germline V gene data show CDR1 as SGHRS and CDR2 as YFSETQ. Trimming cost V 3 bases and J 2 bases, with 16 bases left between them. CDR3 coding DNA: TGCGCCAGCAGCTATCTAACTAGATTGCACACAGATACGCAGTATTTT. This sequence encodes CASSYLTRLHTDTQYF.

This clonotype was found a few times. The J gene is TRBJ2-5, the V gene TRBV6-1; either TRBD1 or TRBD2 may fit D (5 bases each). Germline values: CDR1 MNHNS, CDR2 SASEGT. The CDR3 loop spans 14 amino acids. Trimming stripped 3 bases from V and 2 bases from J, with 10 bases between. The CDR3 DNA sequence: TGTGCCAGCAGTGATCCGGGACGGCAAGAGACCCAGTACTTC. This sequence encodes CASSDPGRQETQYF.

This clonotype was found a few times. J is TRBJ2-7 and V is TRBV7-9; TRBD1 might be the D (5 bases). This CDR3 comprises 12 residues. The V end lost 7 bases, the J end lost 0 bases, and 7 bases lay between the germline ends. CDR1 is SEHNR and CDR2 is FQNEAQ in the germline V gene (reference sequence). The DNA for the CDR3 is TGTGCCAGCAAGACAGACTCCTACGAGCAGTACTTC. This encodes CASKTDSYEQYF.